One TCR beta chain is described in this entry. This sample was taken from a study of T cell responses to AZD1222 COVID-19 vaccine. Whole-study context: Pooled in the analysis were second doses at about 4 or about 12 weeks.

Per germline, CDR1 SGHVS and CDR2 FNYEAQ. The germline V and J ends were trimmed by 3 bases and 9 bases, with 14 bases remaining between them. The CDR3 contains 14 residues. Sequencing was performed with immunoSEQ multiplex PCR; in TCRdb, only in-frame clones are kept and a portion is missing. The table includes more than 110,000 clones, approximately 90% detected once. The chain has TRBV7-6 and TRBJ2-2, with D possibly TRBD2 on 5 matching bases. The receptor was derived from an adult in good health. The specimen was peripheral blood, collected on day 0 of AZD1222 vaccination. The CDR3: CASSFGSERRELFF. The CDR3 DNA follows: TGTGCCAGCAGCTTTGGGAGCGAGCGGAGGGAGCTGTTTTTT. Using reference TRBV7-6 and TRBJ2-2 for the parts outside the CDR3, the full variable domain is GAGVSQSPRYKVTKRGQDVALRCDPISGHVSLYWYRQALGQGPEFLTYFNYEAQQDKSGLPNDRFSAERPEGSISTLTIQRTEQRDSAMYRCASSFGSERRELFFGEGSRLTVL.